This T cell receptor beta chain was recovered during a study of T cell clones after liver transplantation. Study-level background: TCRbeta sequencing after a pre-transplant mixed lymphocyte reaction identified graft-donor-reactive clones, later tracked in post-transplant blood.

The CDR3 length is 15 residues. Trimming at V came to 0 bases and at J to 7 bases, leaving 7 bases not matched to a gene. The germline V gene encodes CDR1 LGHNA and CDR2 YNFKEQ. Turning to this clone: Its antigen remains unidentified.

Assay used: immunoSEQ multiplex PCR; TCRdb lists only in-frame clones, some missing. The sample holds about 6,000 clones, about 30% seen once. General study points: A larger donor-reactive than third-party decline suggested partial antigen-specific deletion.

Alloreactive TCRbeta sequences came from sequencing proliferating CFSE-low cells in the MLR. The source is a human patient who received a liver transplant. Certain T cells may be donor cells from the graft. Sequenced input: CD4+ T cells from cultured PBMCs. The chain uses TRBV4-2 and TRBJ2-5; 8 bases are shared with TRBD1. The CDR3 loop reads CASSQDRQGAGTQYF. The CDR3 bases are TGTGCCAGCAGCCAAGATCGGCAGGGGGCTGGGACCCAGTACTTC.